A selection of T cell receptor beta chains follows, all from one sample in a study of cytomegalovirus exposure and HLA in healthy donors. Generated by immunoSEQ multiplex PCR, the TCRdb table keeps only in-frame clones and is missing some. This repertoire shows roughly 93,000 clones, around 78% found once; its top ten account for 0.57%. The source material was PBMCs. These receptor sequences come from a man younger than 40 in good health and CMV-seronegative. The CDR3 runs from the conserved cysteine through the conserved F or W. Fields, in order: J gene, V gene, clone size, D gene, CDR3 protein, CDR3 DNA. A D gene is named only where the DNA matches it firmly. For some rows the clone size is stated as once, few or many, or as a class when expanded; others skip it.

j_call: TRBJ2-3; v_call: TRBV5-1; clone_size: -; d_call: -; cdr3_aa: CASSPQGTGDTQYF; cdr3_nt: TGCGCCAGCAGTCCCCAGGGCACTGGAGATACGCAGTATTTT
j_call: TRBJ1-1; v_call: TRBV6-6; clone_size: -; d_call: -; cdr3_aa: CASSYYIPGPDTEAFF; cdr3_nt: TGTGCCAGCAGTTACTATATCCCAGGGCCCGACACTGAAGCTTTCTTT
j_call: TRBJ1-4; v_call: TRBV19; clone_size: -; d_call: TRBD1; cdr3_aa: CASSPTGTAEKLFF; cdr3_nt: TGTGCCAGTAGCCCAACCGGGACAGCCGAAAAACTGTTTTTT
j_call: TRBJ2-1; v_call: TRBV5-3; clone_size: -; d_call: TRBD1; cdr3_aa: CARTTGQGYYNEQFF; cdr3_nt: TGTGCCAGGACTACGGGACAGGGCTACTACAATGAGCAGTTCTTC
j_call: TRBJ2-5; v_call: TRBV7-8; clone_size: -; d_call: TRBD2; cdr3_aa: CASSTSYSGGEQETQYF; cdr3_nt: TGTGCCAGCAGCACCTCGTATAGCGGGGGGGAACAAGAGACCCAGTACTTC
j_call: TRBJ2-3; v_call: TRBV6-5; clone_size: -; d_call: -; cdr3_aa: CASSYSSRGRDTQYF; cdr3_nt: TGTGCCAGCAGTTACTCGTCCCGGGGGAGGGATACGCAGTATTTT
j_call: TRBJ2-1; v_call: TRBV5-1; clone_size: -; d_call: TRBD2; cdr3_aa: CASRLAASGHNEQFF; cdr3_nt: TGCGCCAGCAGACTGGCGGCTAGCGGCCACAATGAGCAGTTCTTC
j_call: TRBJ2-3; v_call: TRBV19; clone_size: -; d_call: TRBD1; cdr3_aa: CASSMGRGREDTQYF; cdr3_nt: TGTGCCAGTAGTATGGGCAGGGGGCGCGAGGATACGCAGTATTTT
j_call: TRBJ1-5; v_call: TRBV5-1; clone_size: -; d_call: TRBD1; cdr3_aa: CASSFGQGNQPQHF; cdr3_nt: TGCGCCAGCAGCTTTGGACAGGGCAATCAGCCCCAGCATTTT
j_call: TRBJ1-5; v_call: TRBV7-9; clone_size: once; d_call: TRBD1; cdr3_aa: CASSLEGGGQPQHF; cdr3_nt: TGTGCCAGCAGCTTAGAAGGGGGCGGACAGCCCCAGCATTTT
j_call: TRBJ1-2; v_call: TRBV2; clone_size: -; d_call: -; cdr3_aa: CASSVDSNYGYTF; cdr3_nt: TGTGCCAGCAGTGTAGACAGTAACTATGGCTACACCTTC
j_call: TRBJ1-1; v_call: TRBV29-1; clone_size: -; d_call: -; cdr3_aa: CSVSGTSTNTEAFF; cdr3_nt: TGCAGCGTCTCCGGGACTTCCACGAACACTGAAGCTTTCTTT
j_call: TRBJ1-5; v_call: TRBV6-1; clone_size: few; d_call: TRBD1; cdr3_aa: CASSEVGTGGQPQHF; cdr3_nt: TGTGCCAGCAGTGAAGTTGGGACAGGGGGCCAGCCCCAGCATTTT
j_call: TRBJ2-2; v_call: TRBV29-1; clone_size: -; d_call: TRBD1; cdr3_aa: CSVTPAANRGRTGELFF; cdr3_nt: TGCAGCGTAACCCCAGCCGCTAACAGGGGGCGCACCGGGGAGCTGTTTTTT
j_call: TRBJ2-3; v_call: TRBV9; clone_size: -; d_call: TRBD1; cdr3_aa: CASSVGTGGTDTQYF; cdr3_nt: TGTGCCAGCAGCGTAGGGACAGGGGGGACAGATACGCAGTATTTT
j_call: TRBJ2-5; v_call: TRBV18; clone_size: -; d_call: -; cdr3_aa: CASSPNWGETQYF; cdr3_nt: TGTGCCAGCTCGCCCAATTGGGGCGAGACCCAGTACTTC
j_call: TRBJ2-7; v_call: TRBV18; clone_size: -; d_call: TRBD1; cdr3_aa: CASSPLGQGGYEQYF; cdr3_nt: TGTGCCAGCTCACCGTTAGGACAGGGTGGCTACGAGCAGTACTTC
j_call: TRBJ2-1; v_call: TRBV4-1; clone_size: -; d_call: TRBD2; cdr3_aa: CASSQPKGSFKRDNEQFF; cdr3_nt: TGCGCCAGCAGCCAACCAAAAGGGTCGTTCAAGCGGGATAATGAGCAGTTCTTC
j_call: TRBJ2-6; v_call: TRBV5-1; clone_size: few; d_call: -; cdr3_aa: CASSVEPGSSGANVLTF; cdr3_nt: TGCGCCAGCAGCGTGGAACCGGGGAGCTCTGGGGCCAACGTCCTGACTTTC
j_call: TRBJ2-3; v_call: TRBV5-1; clone_size: once; d_call: -; cdr3_aa: CASSITSSGYPDTQYF; cdr3_nt: TGCGCCAGCAGCATTACTAGCTCCGGCTACCCAGATACGCAGTATTTT
j_call: TRBJ2-1; v_call: TRBV5-1; clone_size: -; d_call: TRBD1; cdr3_aa: CASSLGQGSFPYLYNEQFF; cdr3_nt: TGCGCCAGCAGCTTGGGACAGGGGTCTTTCCCTTACCTTTACAATGAGCAGTTCTTC
j_call: TRBJ1-5; v_call: TRBV4-3; clone_size: -; d_call: -; cdr3_aa: CASSASGVQGNQPQHF; cdr3_nt: TGCGCCAGCAGCGCCTCGGGAGTTCAGGGCAATCAGCCCCAGCATTTT
j_call: TRBJ1-1; v_call: TRBV9; clone_size: -; d_call: -; cdr3_aa: CASSVDPQNTEAFF; cdr3_nt: TGTGCCAGCAGCGTAGATCCACAGAACACTGAAGCTTTCTTT
j_call: TRBJ2-2; v_call: TRBV11-3; clone_size: -; d_call: TRBD2; cdr3_aa: CASSLAGTRYTGELFF; cdr3_nt: TGTGCCAGCAGCTTAGCCGGGACTAGATACACCGGGGAGCTGTTTTTT
j_call: TRBJ2-3; v_call: TRBV7-9; clone_size: once; d_call: TRBD2; cdr3_aa: CASSLNGGANTQYF; cdr3_nt: TGTGCCAGCAGCTTAAACGGGGGGGCGAATACGCAGTATTTT
j_call: TRBJ1-1; v_call: TRBV27; clone_size: -; d_call: TRBD1; cdr3_aa: CASSFRGPSTEAFF; cdr3_nt: TGTGCCAGCAGTTTTAGGGGGCCAAGCACTGAAGCTTTCTTT
j_call: TRBJ2-5; v_call: TRBV5-6; clone_size: -; d_call: -; cdr3_aa: CASSLEGTGRTQYF; cdr3_nt: TGTGCCAGCAGCTTGGAAGGGACCGGGAGGACCCAGTACTTC
j_call: TRBJ1-1; v_call: TRBV18; clone_size: -; d_call: -; cdr3_aa: CASSPAGTEAFF; cdr3_nt: TGTGCCAGCTCACCGGCGGGGACTGAAGCTTTCTTT
j_call: TRBJ1-1; v_call: TRBV18; clone_size: -; d_call: -; cdr3_aa: CASSTRAGESAPEAFF; cdr3_nt: TGTGCCAGCTCAACCCGGGCCGGGGAAAGCGCACCTGAAGCTTTCTTT
j_call: TRBJ1-2; v_call: TRBV11-2; clone_size: -; d_call: -; cdr3_aa: CASSPRRTGQDGYTF; cdr3_nt: TGTGCCAGCAGCCCCCGCCGAACAGGGCAGGATGGCTACACCTTC
j_call: TRBJ1-2; v_call: TRBV5-1; clone_size: -; d_call: TRBD1; cdr3_aa: CASSPRQGADGYTF; cdr3_nt: TGCGCCAGCAGCCCACGACAGGGGGCGGATGGCTACACCTTC
j_call: TRBJ1-2; v_call: TRBV7-9; clone_size: -; d_call: TRBD1; cdr3_aa: CSSSRWDRSNYGYTF; cdr3_nt: TGTTCCAGCAGCCGATGGGACAGGTCTAACTATGGCTACACCTTC
j_call: TRBJ1-2; v_call: TRBV7-9; clone_size: -; d_call: TRBD1; cdr3_aa: CASSSIRTGDGYTF; cdr3_nt: TGTGCCAGCAGCTCAATTCGGACAGGGGATGGCTACACCTTC
j_call: TRBJ2-1; v_call: TRBV9; clone_size: -; d_call: TRBD1; cdr3_aa: CASSDSTGDSYNEQFF; cdr3_nt: TGTGCCAGCAGCGACTCAACAGGGGACTCCTACAATGAGCAGTTCTTC
j_call: TRBJ2-7; v_call: TRBV7-9; clone_size: -; d_call: TRBD1; cdr3_aa: CASRSPQGVEQYF; cdr3_nt: TGTGCCAGCAGAAGTCCCCAGGGGGTCGAGCAGTACTTC
j_call: TRBJ1-1; v_call: TRBV7-9; clone_size: -; d_call: -; cdr3_aa: CASSLVADTEAFF; cdr3_nt: TGTGCCAGCAGCTTAGTGGCCGACACTGAAGCTTTCTTT
j_call: TRBJ1-3; v_call: TRBV10-3; clone_size: once; d_call: TRBD1; cdr3_aa: CAISGQGGNTIYF; cdr3_nt: TGTGCCATCAGTGGACAGGGGGGAAACACCATATATTTT
j_call: TRBJ2-1; v_call: TRBV11-1; clone_size: -; d_call: TRBD2; cdr3_aa: CASSLRGGGNNEQFF; cdr3_nt: TGTGCCAGCAGCTTAAGGGGCGGGGGTAACAATGAGCAGTTCTTC
j_call: TRBJ2-1; v_call: TRBV11-2; clone_size: -; d_call: TRBD2; cdr3_aa: CASSLGFSGNNEQFF; cdr3_nt: TGTGCCAGCAGCTTAGGTTTTAGCGGGAACAATGAGCAGTTCTTC
j_call: TRBJ2-7; v_call: TRBV29-1; clone_size: few; d_call: TRBD1; cdr3_aa: CSVEPGTGGYEQYF; cdr3_nt: TGCAGCGTTGAGCCTGGGACAGGGGGCTACGAGCAGTACTTC
j_call: TRBJ2-7; v_call: TRBV5-6; clone_size: few; d_call: TRBD2; cdr3_aa: CASSPPGGKIYEQYF; cdr3_nt: TGTGCCAGCAGCCCTCCCGGGGGGAAGATCTACGAGCAGTACTTC
j_call: TRBJ2-1; v_call: TRBV29-1; clone_size: -; d_call: TRBD1; cdr3_aa: CSADSGTGGRNEQFF; cdr3_nt: TGCAGCGCCGACTCCGGGACAGGGGGCAGGAATGAGCAGTTCTTC
j_call: TRBJ2-1; v_call: TRBV7-2; clone_size: -; d_call: TRBD2; cdr3_aa: CASSRDPSGSGDEQFF; cdr3_nt: TGTGCCAGCAGCCGAGACCCTAGCGGGAGTGGGGATGAGCAGTTCTTC
j_call: TRBJ2-7; v_call: TRBV7-9; clone_size: -; d_call: -; cdr3_aa: CASSNQEGGYDEQYF; cdr3_nt: TGTGCCAGCAGCAACCAAGAAGGGGGATATGACGAGCAGTACTTC
j_call: TRBJ1-6; v_call: TRBV2; clone_size: -; d_call: -; cdr3_aa: CASSAGHRVGSPLHF; cdr3_nt: TGTGCCAGCAGTGCAGGTCACAGGGTCGGTTCACCCCTCCACTTT
j_call: TRBJ2-5; v_call: TRBV19; clone_size: -; d_call: -; cdr3_aa: CASSPTKQETQYF; cdr3_nt: TGTGCCAGTAGTCCAACAAAACAAGAGACCCAGTACTTC
j_call: TRBJ2-1; v_call: TRBV19; clone_size: -; d_call: -; cdr3_aa: CASSSYGEQFF; cdr3_nt: TGTGCCAGTAGTAGCTACGGTGAGCAGTTCTTC
j_call: TRBJ1-3; v_call: TRBV9; clone_size: -; d_call: -; cdr3_aa: CASSVDTTDTIYF; cdr3_nt: TGTGCCAGCAGCGTAGATACGACTGACACCATATATTTT
j_call: TRBJ1-3; v_call: TRBV5-4; clone_size: -; d_call: -; cdr3_aa: CASSLDTSLGNTIYF; cdr3_nt: TGTGCCAGCAGTTTAGACACTTCTCTTGGAAACACCATATATTTT